This TCR beta chain was recovered during a study of control samples from healthy donors and cancer patients. The method was immunoSEQ multiplex PCR; TCRdb's version includes in-frame clones alone and lacks a portion of them. Of about 83,000 clones in the sample, 90% to 95% were seen once. Trimming pared 1 base from V and 4 bases from J, leaving 5 bases between. The length of the CDR3 is 13 residues. Germline lookup yields CDR1 SGHTA and CDR2 FQGNSA. The chain links TRBV7-2 to TRBJ1-5; the D is unclear. This clonotype originated in a man aged 45 to 65 in good health. The sample consisted of blood. Here the CDR3 DNA reads TGTGCCAGCAGCTTAGACCTGAATCAGCCCCAGCATTTT. Translated: CASSLDLNQPQHF.